This TCR beta chain was sequenced for a study of OX40 agonist ivuxolimab in advanced cancers. Study results and caveats: Partial responders treated at 0.1-3.0 mg/kg exhibited clonal expansion among the lowest measured. At doses 0.1 to 3.0 mg/kg, CD4+ and CD8+ clones expanded.

Sequenced by immunoSEQ multiplex PCR; TCRdb stores in-frame clones only, minus some. The sample has approximately 81,000 clones; 86% are singletons. With regard to this clone: What it binds is unknown.

Sample: CD4+ or CD8+ T cells sorted from blood, taken in a trial of the OX40 agonist ivuxolimab. This TCR was recovered from an adult with an advanced solid tumor such as melanoma, head and neck, liver or kidney cancer.

CDR3 nucleotide sequence: TGTGCCAGCAGCGCTGGTACAGGGTGGGGCATTCAGTACTTC. This codes for CASSAGTGWGIQYF. This rearrangement joins TRBV9 to TRBJ2-4; D may be TRBD1 (6 bases). This CDR3 is 14 amino acids long. Germline lookup yields CDR1 SGDLS and CDR2 YYNGEE. V lost 3 bases, J lost 9 bases, and 16 bases lay in between.